These T cell receptor beta chains were read from a single sample in a study of shared clonotypes between healthy human individuals. Only in-frame clones appear in the TCRdb table, and some are missing; sequencing was by immunoSEQ multiplex PCR. The sample lists around 1.9 million clones; under 95% were seen once. Sequences were obtained from naive CD8+ T cells from PBMCs. The receptors derive from a man between 18 and 35 years old in good health. Some clones in this sample may be carry-over from other donors' samples. The CDR3 runs from the conserved cysteine through the conserved F or W. A D gene is named only where the DNA matches it firmly. Where a row states a size, it is once, few, many or the class of an expanded clone; other rows omit it.

D gene: NA; V gene: TRBV13; J gene: TRBJ1-1; clone size: NA; CDR3 DNA: TGTGCCAGCAGCTTATCCCAGGAGGCCAGGGCTGAAGCTTTCTTT; CDR3 protein: CASSLSQEARAEAFF
D gene: NA; V gene: TRBV7-6; J gene: TRBJ2-6; clone size: NA; CDR3 DNA: TGTGCCAGCAGCATGAGCTCTGGGGCCAACGTCCTGACTTTC; CDR3 protein: CASSMSSGANVLTF
D gene: TRBD1; V gene: TRBV30; J gene: TRBJ1-4; clone size: NA; CDR3 DNA: TGTGCCCGCCAGGGGGCGCGTAATGAAAAACTGTTTTTT; CDR3 protein: CARQGARNEKLFF
D gene: TRBD1; V gene: TRBV4-3; J gene: TRBJ2-7; clone size: NA; CDR3 DNA: TGCGCCAGCAGCCAAGATTCGGACAGGGGGAGCGAGCAGTACTTC; CDR3 protein: CASSQDSDRGSEQYF
D gene: NA; V gene: TRBV19; J gene: TRBJ2-7; clone size: NA; CDR3 DNA: TGTGCCAGTAGTTATGAGACCGAGGCCTACGAGCAGTACTTC; CDR3 protein: CASSYETEAYEQYF
D gene: NA; V gene: TRBV27; J gene: TRBJ2-3; clone size: NA; CDR3 DNA: TGTGCCAGCAGTCCGCTACTACACTATACGCAGTATTTT; CDR3 protein: CASSPLLHYTQYF
D gene: NA; V gene: TRBV19; J gene: TRBJ1-5; clone size: NA; CDR3 DNA: TGTGCCAGTAGTATAGATCCCCCATACAATCAGCCCCAGCATTTT; CDR3 protein: CASSIDPPYNQPQHF
D gene: TRBD1; V gene: TRBV27; J gene: TRBJ2-7; clone size: NA; CDR3 DNA: TGTGCCAGCAGTTTAAGTCCTCCAGGGGGAGCCTACGAGCAGTACTTC; CDR3 protein: CASSLSPPGGAYEQYF
D gene: TRBD2; V gene: TRBV14; J gene: TRBJ2-1; clone size: NA; CDR3 DNA: TGTGCCAGCAGCCAAGCCGGGACTAGCTTGGCCAATGAGCAGTTCTTC; CDR3 protein: CASSQAGTSLANEQFF
D gene: NA; V gene: TRBV13; J gene: TRBJ2-1; clone size: once; CDR3 DNA: TGTGCCAGCAGCTTAGTTAGCTCTCCCTCCTACAATGAGCAGTTCTTC; CDR3 protein: CASSLVSSPSYNEQFF
D gene: NA; V gene: TRBV19; J gene: TRBJ2-7; clone size: NA; CDR3 DNA: TGTGCCAGTAGTATGACAGTGATCTACGAGCAGTACTTC; CDR3 protein: CASSMTVIYEQYF
D gene: NA; V gene: TRBV9; J gene: TRBJ2-1; clone size: NA; CDR3 DNA: TGTGCCAGCAGCGGGGCGTTGGCGAGCGGCTACTACAATGAGCAGTTCTTC; CDR3 protein: CASSGALASGYYNEQFF
D gene: NA; V gene: TRBV4-1; J gene: TRBJ1-5; clone size: NA; CDR3 DNA: TGCGCCAGCAGCCAAGATACCATCAGGAAGTATCAGCCCCAGCATTTT; CDR3 protein: CASSQDTIRKYQPQHF
D gene: NA; V gene: TRBV5-4; J gene: TRBJ1-1; clone size: NA; CDR3 DNA: TGTGCCAGCAGCCCCGACAAGTTCCCCCGGAACACTGAAGCTTTCTTT; CDR3 protein: CASSPDKFPRNTEAFF
D gene: TRBD2; V gene: TRBV19; J gene: TRBJ2-1; clone size: NA; CDR3 DNA: TGTGCCAGTAGTACTTTACTAGCGGGAGGGCCTGATGAGCAGTTCTTC; CDR3 protein: CASSTLLAGGPDEQFF
D gene: TRBD1; V gene: TRBV9; J gene: TRBJ2-2; clone size: once; CDR3 DNA: TGTGCCAGCAGCGTTAACAATAAGGACAGGGCCGAGGGGTACACCGGGGAGCTGTTTTTT; CDR3 protein: CASSVNNKDRAEGYTGELFF
D gene: NA; V gene: TRBV10-3; J gene: TRBJ2-2; clone size: NA; CDR3 DNA: TGTGCCATCAGTGAGTCCCCCGGGACCTACACCGGGGAGCTGTTTTTT; CDR3 protein: CAISESPGTYTGELFF
D gene: NA; V gene: TRBV2; J gene: TRBJ2-1; clone size: NA; CDR3 DNA: TGTGCCACCCAGCCATGGGCGGGCAATGAGCAGTTCTTC; CDR3 protein: CATQPWAGNEQFF
D gene: NA; V gene: TRBV5-6; J gene: TRBJ2-3; clone size: NA; CDR3 DNA: TGTGCCAGCAGCCCCCAGGGGGGGGGCGTAGCAGATACGCAGTATTTT; CDR3 protein: CASSPQGGGVADTQYF
D gene: TRBD1; V gene: TRBV28; J gene: TRBJ1-2; clone size: NA; CDR3 DNA: TGTGCCAGCAGTTTACGGCCAGGGGGCCAGGGCTACACCTTC; CDR3 protein: CASSLRPGGQGYTF
D gene: TRBD2; V gene: TRBV28; J gene: TRBJ2-3; clone size: NA; CDR3 DNA: TGTGCCAGCAGCCTAGCGGGGGGCCCAGATACGCAGTATTTT; CDR3 protein: CASSLAGGPDTQYF
D gene: NA; V gene: TRBV2; J gene: TRBJ1-1; clone size: few; CDR3 DNA: TGTGCCAGCACCGGAGAAGGGGTAAGGTCTGAAGCTTTCTTT; CDR3 protein: CASTGEGVRSEAFF
D gene: NA; V gene: TRBV2; J gene: TRBJ1-2; clone size: NA; CDR3 DNA: TGTGCCAGCAATGCCGCCGGCGCTTTAAACTATGGCTACACCTTC; CDR3 protein: CASNAAGALNYGYTF
D gene: NA; V gene: TRBV5-1; J gene: TRBJ2-3; clone size: once; CDR3 DNA: TGCGCCAGCAGCTTGGCCCTGATGGCGGGGCCGAGCACAGATACGCAGTATTTT; CDR3 protein: CASSLALMAGPSTDTQYF
D gene: TRBD2; V gene: TRBV15; J gene: TRBJ2-5; clone size: NA; CDR3 DNA: TGTGCCACCAGCAGAGTACTAGCGGGAGCAGAGACCCAGTACTTC; CDR3 protein: CATSRVLAGAETQYF
D gene: NA; V gene: TRBV7-3; J gene: TRBJ2-7; clone size: NA; CDR3 DNA: TGTGCCAGCAGCTTAACAATGGGATACGAGCAGTACTTC; CDR3 protein: CASSLTMGYEQYF
D gene: NA; V gene: TRBV21-1; J gene: TRBJ2-2; clone size: NA; CDR3 DNA: TGTGCCAGCCGAGCGGCACAGGGGACTAGCGGGAGGGCCGTCACCGGGGAGCTGTTTTTT; CDR3 protein: CASRAAQGTSGRAVTGELFF
D gene: TRBD1; V gene: TRBV11-2; J gene: TRBJ1-2; clone size: NA; CDR3 DNA: TGTGCCAGCAGCGGCCGGGACAGCCTCTATGGCTACACCTTC; CDR3 protein: CASSGRDSLYGYTF
D gene: NA; V gene: TRBV11-2; J gene: TRBJ2-3; clone size: NA; CDR3 DNA: TGTGCCAGCAGCCGGCTACCGGGACCCAATACAAGAGATACGCAGTATTTT; CDR3 protein: CASSRLPGPNTRDTQYF
D gene: TRBD1; V gene: TRBV7-2; J gene: TRBJ2-7; clone size: NA; CDR3 DNA: TGTGCCAGCAGCTTAGCGGCGTGGACAGGGGACCACGAGCAGTACTTC; CDR3 protein: CASSLAAWTGDHEQYF
D gene: NA; V gene: TRBV7-9; J gene: TRBJ1-1; clone size: few; CDR3 DNA: TGTGCCAGCAGCCATGAATGGAACACTGAAGCTTTCTTT; CDR3 protein: CASSHEWNTEAFF
D gene: NA; V gene: TRBV7-9; J gene: TRBJ1-2; clone size: few; CDR3 DNA: TGTGCCAGCAGCTCCTCGGACGGAGATGGCTACACCTTC; CDR3 protein: CASSSSDGDGYTF
D gene: NA; V gene: TRBV7-2; J gene: TRBJ2-1; clone size: NA; CDR3 DNA: TGTGCCAGCAGCTGGACAAGGCTGGCGAATGAGCAGTTCTTC; CDR3 protein: CASSWTRLANEQFF
D gene: TRBD1; V gene: TRBV28; J gene: TRBJ1-2; clone size: few; CDR3 DNA: TGTGCCAGCAGACAAGGGGTCCAGGGGGGCGGCTACACCTTC; CDR3 protein: CASRQGVQGGGYTF
D gene: TRBD1; V gene: TRBV7-9; J gene: TRBJ1-1; clone size: NA; CDR3 DNA: TGTGCCAGCAAGGGGGCCCAAACAGGGCGTGGGGCTTTCTTT; CDR3 protein: CASKGAQTGRGAFF
D gene: TRBD2; V gene: TRBV7-6; J gene: TRBJ2-7; clone size: NA; CDR3 DNA: TGTGCCAGCAGCCCGAGCCGGGACTACGACGAGCAGTACTTC; CDR3 protein: CASSPSRDYDEQYF
D gene: TRBD1; V gene: TRBV7-6; J gene: TRBJ2-7; clone size: NA; CDR3 DNA: TGTGCCAGCAGCTTAAGGGACAGGCAACTCCCCTCCGAGCAGTACTTC; CDR3 protein: CASSLRDRQLPSEQYF